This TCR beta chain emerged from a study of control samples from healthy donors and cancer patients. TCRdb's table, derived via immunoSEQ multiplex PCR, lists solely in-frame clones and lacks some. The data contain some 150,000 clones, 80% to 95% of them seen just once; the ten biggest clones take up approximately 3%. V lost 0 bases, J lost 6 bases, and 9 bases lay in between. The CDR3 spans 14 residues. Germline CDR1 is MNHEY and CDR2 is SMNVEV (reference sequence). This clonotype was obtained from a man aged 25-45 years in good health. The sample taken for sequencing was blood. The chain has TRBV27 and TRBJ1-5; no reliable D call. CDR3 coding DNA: TGTGCCAGCAGTTTATCGAAAGGGAGTCAGCCCCAGCATTTT. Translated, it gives CASSLSKGSQPQHF.